The 5 T cell receptor beta chains reported below all come from one sample, sequenced in a study of patients and donors after allogeneic stem cell transplantation. Using its own MiXCR run on the RT-PCR reads, TCRdb lists one record per CDR3 protein. Among around 17,000 distinct CDR3 sequences, around 29% were seen once, and the ten largest hold 36%. Source material: blood, either unsorted or a sorted T cell fraction (not recorded which). The receptors originated from a human donor who was either an allogeneic HSCT recipient or a stem cell or donor lymphocyte infusion donor (not recorded which). It is not recorded whose cells these are; they may come from a transplant donor.

This clonotype was detected a few times. This sequence joins TRBV7-9 and TRBJ1-1, with unresolved D. Germline CDR1 and CDR2: SEHNR and FQNEAQ (reference sequence). This CDR3 has 16 residues. Trimming stripped 10 bases from V and 8 bases from J, with 29 bases between. This chain's CDR3 is CATEGADPSSLAEAFF. The DNA for the CDR3 is TGTGCCACCGAGGGAGCCGATCCATCCTCATTAGCCGAAGCTTTCTTT.

Within the sample, this clonotype is medium-sized (0.01 to 0.1%). The chain recombines TRBV29-1 with TRBJ2-5; TRBD2 matches 11 bases. With V trimmed by 1 base and J by 4 bases, 5 bases remained unmatched. Germline-derived CDR1 and CDR2 are SQVTM and ANQGSEA. The CDR3 length is 15 residues. The CDR3 here is CSVEGLAGGRETQYF. For the CDR3, the DNA is TGCAGCGTTGAAGGATTAGCGGGGGGGCGAGAGACCCAGTACTTC.

There are a few counts of this clonotype. The V call is TRBV6-5, the J call TRBJ1-2; D remains unclear. Trimming shortened V by 0 bases and J by 3 bases, and 17 bases separated the two germline ends. Germline CDR1 MNHEY, CDR2 SVGAGI. This CDR3 comprises 17 residues. This CDR3 is CASSYSIGRLFDYGYTF. The CDR3, as DNA: TGTGCCAGCAGTTACTCGATTGGCAGGCTATTCGACTATGGCTACACCTTC.

The chain couples TRBV28 to TRBJ1-5; the D gene is possibly TRBD1 (5 bases). V lost 6 bases and J lost 2, with 23 bases in between. Germline CDR1 and CDR2: MDHEN and SYDVKM. This CDR3 spans 18 amino acids. The CDR3 sequence: CASRDTGFDLHGNQPQHF. Here the CDR3 DNA reads TGTGCCAGCAGAGACACAGGCTTCGACTTACATGGCAATCAGCCCCAGCATTTT.

The table lists this clonotype with a few counts. The chain recombines TRBV4-2 with TRBJ1-1; D is unresolved. Germline assignment: CDR1 LGHNA and CDR2 YNFKEQ. Trimming removed 7 bases from V and 4 bases from J, with 16 bases in between. The CDR3 has 14 residues. The CDR3 sequence: CASKKAGSATEAFF. CDR3 nucleotide sequence: TGTGCCAGCAAAAAGGCGGGGAGTGCCACTGAAGCTTTCTTT.